The 2 T cell receptor beta chains listed next were all sequenced from one sample in a study of blood T cell repertoires in COVID-19. TCRdb's table, derived via immunoSEQ multiplex PCR, lists solely in-frame clones and lacks some. Of 200,000 to 300,000 clones listed, around 80% are singletons. What was sequenced was peripheral blood. The receptors were sampled from a man in his sixties with acute or convalescent COVID-19.

The V and J genes are TRBV29-1 and TRBJ1-5; TRBD1 matches 9 bases. The CDR3 covers 11 residues. V was pared by 7 bases and J by 16 bases, with 11 bases of the junction left unmatched. Germline lookup yields CDR1 SQVTM and CDR2 ANQGSEA. Written as DNA, the CDR3 is TGCAGCGCTGTGGACAGGGGCACTACACATTTT. Residues: CSAVDRGTTHF.

The chain has TRBV5-4 and TRBJ1-2; maybe TRBD1 (6 bases). The CDR3 contains 15 residues. Trimming removed 2 bases at V and 0 bases at J, with 11 bases between. The germline CDR1 and CDR2 sequences are SGHNT and YYREEE (reference sequence). The CDR3 bases are TGTGCCAGCAGCTTCCCAGGGGCAGCTAACTATGGCTACACCTTC. This codes for CASSFPGAANYGYTF.